The 8 T cell receptor beta chains presented below share a single source sample, sequenced in a study of control samples from healthy donors and cancer patients. Assay used: immunoSEQ multiplex PCR; TCRdb lists only in-frame clones, some missing. The sample contains under 150,000 clones, roughly 92% of which appear only once. The specimen sequenced was blood. These TCRs come from a man aged 30-40 years in good health.

V gene TRBV6-6 combines with J gene TRBJ2-7, with 7 bases that match TRBD1. V trimming: 2 bases; J trimming: 7 bases; junction bases outside the gene matches: 2. This CDR3 has 12 amino acids. CDR1 MNHNY and CDR2 SVGAGI come from the germline V gene (reference sequence). CDR3: CASSYARGEQYF. As DNA, the CDR3 is TGTGCCAGCAGTTACGCCAGGGGGGAGCAGTACTTC.

The CDR3 loop reads CASSVGLAGFYEQYF. The CDR3, as DNA: TGTGCCAGCAGCGTTGGACTAGCGGGTTTCTACGAGCAGTACTTC. This chain connects TRBV6-2 or TRBV6-3 to TRBJ2-7, with 11 bases aligning to TRBD2. The V gene end was trimmed by 6 bases and the J gene end by 3 bases; junction bases not matched to a gene: 7. The germline CDR1 and CDR2 sequences are MNHEY and SVGEGT. The CDR3 spans 15 residues.

V gene TRBV10-3 combines with J gene TRBJ1-3; D is unresolved. This CDR3 contains 15 residues. CDR1 and CDR2 from the germline V gene are ENHRY and SYGVKD. V was pared by 4 bases and J by 0 bases, with 10 bases between. In nucleotides, the CDR3 is TGTGCCATCAGTGTCGAGAGTAACTCTGGAAACACCATATATTTT. Translation gives CAISVESNSGNTIYF.

V gene TRBV4-3 combines with J gene TRBJ2-6; D perhaps matches TRBD2 (6 bases). Germline V gene sequence: CDR1 LGHNA, CDR2 YSLEER. Trimming pared 1 base from V and 2 bases from J, leaving 9 bases between. This CDR3 region has 16 residues. CDR3 DNA sequence: TGCGCCAGCAGCCAAGTCCGGGGGACTGGGGCCAACGTCCTGACTTTC. Its translation: CASSQVRGTGANVLTF.

Worth noting for this clone: Distinct nucleotide sequences in the sample also encode this CDR3. The chain joins TRBV9 to TRBJ1-1; D is unclear. Trimming pared 0 bases from V and 1 base from J, leaving 4 bases between. The CDR3 totals 13 residues. CDR1 and CDR2 from the germline V gene are SGDLS and YYNGEE. CDR3 residues: CASSVEGNTEAFF. DNA for the CDR3: TGTGCCAGCAGCGTAGAAGGGAACACTGAAGCTTTCTTT.

V is TRBV7-9 and J is TRBJ1-6; D is uncertain. CDR1 is SEHNR, CDR2 FQNEAQ, per germline (reference sequence). The CDR3 is made up of 13 amino acids. Between the trimmed V and J ends, which lost 7 bases and 7 bases, there was a span of 11 bases. The CDR3 here is CASTARGNSPLHF. CDR3 sequence (DNA): TGTGCCAGCACAGCGCGAGGGAATTCACCCCTCCACTTT.

In nucleotides, the CDR3 is TGTGCCACCATCGGTCTAGGAAGGACAGGCAACACTGAAGCTTTCTTT. It yields the protein CATIGLGRTGNTEAFF. This sequence joins TRBV28 and TRBJ1-1; TRBD1 agrees at 7 bases. The CDR3 has 16 residues. The germline V gene has CDR1 MDHEN and CDR2 SYDVKM. V shed 10 bases, J shed 2 bases, and the junction held 16 bases outside the gene matches. The complete variable domain, with remaining parts taken from reference TRBV28 and TRBJ1-1, reads DVKVTQSSRYLVKRTGEKVFLECVQDMDHENMFWYRQDPGLGLRLIYFSYDVKMKEKGDIPEGYSVSREKKERFSLILESASTNQTSMYLCATIGLGRTGNTEAFFGQGTRLTVV.

The chain carries TRBV4-3 and TRBJ2-1; D tentatively reads TRBD1 or TRBD2 (5 bases each). The CDR3 runs 13 residues. Trimming pared 3 bases from V and 4 bases from J, leaving 7 bases between. Looked up from germline, CDR1 is LGHNA and CDR2 is YSLEER. The CDR3 nucleotides read TGCGCCAGCAGCCACGGGACGTACAATGAGCAGTTCTTC. This translates into CASSHGTYNEQFF.